This T cell receptor (beta chain) was identified in a study of blood T cell repertoires in COVID-19. Study in general: Some COVID-19 samples were acute and others convalescent; all came from the United States, Italy and Spain. T cells, B-cell-depleted T cells, or PBMCs supplied cDNA or gDNA.

Trimming removed 6 bases from V and 1 base from J; junction bases left unmatched: 7. Looked up from germline, CDR1 is MGHRA and CDR2 is YSYEKL. This CDR3 comprises 15 residues. The count of this clone is one. Per the original methods: Amplified reference gene primers provided the basis for estimating nucleated cell counts. Profiling relied on immunoSEQ multiplex PCR, and the TCRdb table lists in-frame clones only, not all of them. V, J and clone size reflect that table, while D and trimming were determined from the DNA. In the table there are roughly 120,000 clones, 80% to 90% of which are singletons.

The chain employs TRBV4-1 and TRBJ2-5; TRBD1 aligns across 8 bases. Sequencing used peripheral blood. This receptor was obtained from a human donor in a cohort sampled during active COVID-19. Written as DNA, the CDR3 is TGCGCCAGCAGTATGGACAGGGCACTCCAAGAGACCCAGTACTTC. It yields the protein CASSMDRALQETQYF.